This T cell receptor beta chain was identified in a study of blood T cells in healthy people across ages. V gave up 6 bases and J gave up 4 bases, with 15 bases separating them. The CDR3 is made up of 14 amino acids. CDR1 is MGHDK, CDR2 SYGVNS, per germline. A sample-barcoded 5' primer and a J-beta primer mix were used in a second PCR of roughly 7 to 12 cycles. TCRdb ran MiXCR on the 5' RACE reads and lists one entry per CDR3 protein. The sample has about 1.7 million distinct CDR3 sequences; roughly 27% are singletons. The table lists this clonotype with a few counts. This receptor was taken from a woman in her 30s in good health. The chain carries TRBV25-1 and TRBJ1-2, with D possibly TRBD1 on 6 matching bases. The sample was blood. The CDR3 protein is CASRDDRTAYGYTF. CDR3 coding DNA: TGTGCCAGCAGGGATGATCGGACAGCCTATGGCTACACCTTC.